The rows below give T cell receptor beta chains drawn from one sample of a study of T cell responses to AZD1222 COVID-19 vaccine. Repertoires were generated with immunoSEQ multiplex PCR, while TCRdb's copy carries only in-frame clones and drops some. The table includes 130,000 to 150,000 clones, about nine tenths detected once. Source: peripheral blood, taken on day 0 of AZD1222 vaccination. All receptors derive from an adult in good health. Both conserved end residues are part of each CDR3. Each record gives: J gene, clone size, D gene, V gene, CDR3 DNA, CDR3 protein. A D gene is named only where the DNA matches it firmly. Expanded clones are given a class, and other clones once, few, many or no size at all.

TRBJ2-3,NA,TRBD2,TRBV11-2,TGTGCCAGCAGCTCGGGACTATCTGAAGTTACGCAGTATTTT,CASSSGLSEVTQYF
TRBJ2-1,NA,NA,TRBV12-3/TRBV12-4,TGTGCCAGCAGTTTTGAAGGATACAATGAGCAGTTCTTC,CASSFEGYNEQFF
TRBJ2-3,once,NA,TRBV18,TGTGCCAGCTCACCCGGACCAGGCACAGATACGCAGTATTTT,CASSPGPGTDTQYF
TRBJ1-3,NA,NA,TRBV19,TGTGCCAGTCACCCTACAGATACGTCTGGAAACACCATATATTTT,CASHPTDTSGNTIYF
TRBJ1-1,NA,TRBD1,TRBV18,TGTGCCAGCTCACCACTGAGGGGGCGTGAGACTGAAGCTTTCTTT,CASSPLRGRETEAFF
TRBJ1-2,NA,NA,TRBV19,TGTGCCAGCGGCAGGGCGAGCATCGGGGGCTACACCTTC,CASGRASIGGYTF
TRBJ1-2,once,NA,TRBV5-6,TGTGCCAGCAGCTTACGGGGCTATGGCTACACCTTC,CASSLRGYGYTF
TRBJ2-6,NA,NA,TRBV28,TGTGCCAGTAGCGGAGTCTCTGGGGCCAACGTCCTGACTTTC,CASSGVSGANVLTF
TRBJ2-1,NA,TRBD1,TRBV7-9,TGTGCCAGCAGCTTCTTGGACAGGGAGCAGTTCTTC,CASSFLDREQFF
TRBJ1-6,NA,NA,TRBV7-3,TGTGCCAGCAGCTTAACGGGGATGGGAAATTCACCCCTCCACTTT,CASSLTGMGNSPLHF
TRBJ1-4,NA,NA,TRBV5-1,TGCGCCAGCAGCTTGGATTCAGGGAATGAAAAACTGTTTTTT,CASSLDSGNEKLFF
TRBJ1-3,NA,NA,TRBV7-9,TGTGCCAGCAGCTTAGCTGGCGACACCATATATTTT,CASSLAGDTIYF
TRBJ2-3,NA,NA,TRBV11-2,TGTGCCAGCAGCTTAGCCGGGGCGGGGAGCACAGATACGCAGTATTTT,CASSLAGAGSTDTQYF
TRBJ1-4,NA,TRBD1,TRBV11-3,TGTGCCAGCAGCTTAATACTTGGACAGGCCAGGGATGAAAAACTGTTTTTT,CASSLILGQARDEKLFF
TRBJ2-7,NA,NA,TRBV5-6,TGTGCCAGCAGCTTCGGACCAAGGGGTCGGGGGCATAAAACTTACGAGCAGTACTTC,CASSFGPRGRGHKTYEQYF
TRBJ2-5,NA,NA,TRBV18,TGTGCCAGCTCGCGCGAAGGACAGCAGCAAGAGACCCAGTACTTC,CASSREGQQQETQYF
TRBJ1-1,NA,NA,TRBV3-1/TRBV3-2,TGTGCCAGCAGCCAGACTAAAAACACTGAAGCTTTCTTT,CASSQTKNTEAFF
TRBJ2-1,NA,NA,TRBV19,TGTGCCAGTAGTAGGACAGAAGCGGGACTCGAGCAGTTCTTC,CASSRTEAGLEQFF
TRBJ2-1,NA,NA,TRBV5-4,TGTGCCAGCAGCTTGAGCGGTAGCTCCTACAATGAGCAGTTCTTC,CASSLSGSSYNEQFF
TRBJ1-5,NA,NA,TRBV24-1,TGTGCCCCCAGGGTGGTCGAACCGACTCCGGAAATTCAGCCCCAGCATTTT,CAPRVVEPTPEIQPQHF
TRBJ1-2,NA,TRBD1,TRBV2,TGTGCCAGCAGAGGGGACAGGGGTGGCTACACCTTC,CASRGDRGGYTF
TRBJ1-1,NA,NA,TRBV4-1,TGCGCCAGCAGCCAAGATCGGTCACCGAACACTGAAGCTTTCTTT,CASSQDRSPNTEAFF
TRBJ1-1,NA,NA,TRBV7-2,TGTGCCAGCAGCTTAGACGGGGTTACTGAAGCTTTCTTT,CASSLDGVTEAFF
TRBJ1-2,NA,TRBD1,TRBV9,TGTGCCAGCAGCACTAGACAGGGGGCTGGTGGCTACACCTTC,CASSTRQGAGGYTF
TRBJ1-3,NA,NA,TRBV12-3/TRBV12-4,TGTGCCAGCAGTTTAAGTTCTGGAAACACCATATATTTT,CASSLSSGNTIYF
TRBJ1-1,NA,NA,TRBV5-3,TGTGCCAGAAGCCCTCCCGCGACAGGATCCAGGAACACTGAAGCTTTCTTT,CARSPPATGSRNTEAFF
TRBJ1-1,NA,TRBD1,TRBV7-2,TGTGCCAGCAGCCCCGGGAGACAGGGGCGGACTTTCTTT,CASSPGRQGRTFF
TRBJ1-1,NA,NA,TRBV6-5,TGTGCCAGCAGTTCACAATCCGGGGGGCTGGCTGAAGCTTTCTTT,CASSSQSGGLAEAFF
TRBJ2-3,NA,TRBD2,TRBV28,TGTGCCAGCAGTACCACTAGCCAGCGGGGAGATACGCAGTATTTT,CASSTTSQRGDTQYF
TRBJ2-6,once,NA,TRBV11-2,TGTGCCAGCAGCTTTTACTGGGGTACGGCCAACGTCCTGACTTTC,CASSFYWGTANVLTF
TRBJ2-7,NA,NA,TRBV7-2,TGTGCCAGCAGCAGAGCGGGTAGCAAATCCTACGAGCAGTACTTC,CASSRAGSKSYEQYF
TRBJ1-2,NA,TRBD1,TRBV6-1,TGTGCCAGCAGTGAACCGGGACAGGGGGCAAATGGCTACACCTTC,CASSEPGQGANGYTF
TRBJ2-5,NA,NA,TRBV7-2,TGTGCCAGCAGCTTAGAGTGGCTCGAGACCCAGTACTTC,CASSLEWLETQYF
TRBJ1-6,many,TRBD1,TRBV5-4,TGTGCCAGCAGCTTAGGACAGGGGGTTTCACCCCTCCACTTT,CASSLGQGVSPLHF
TRBJ2-3,NA,TRBD1,TRBV4-1,TGCGCCAGCAGCCGATATAACAGGGGGCAGTTCGCAGATACGCAGTATTTT,CASSRYNRGQFADTQYF
TRBJ2-3,NA,NA,TRBV9,TGTGCCAGCAGCGCAGACACAGATACGCAGTATTTT,CASSADTDTQYF
TRBJ1-6,NA,TRBD1,TRBV19,TGTGCCAGTAGTATGGGGAACAGGGGGAATTCACCCCTCCACTTT,CASSMGNRGNSPLHF
TRBJ2-1,few,NA,TRBV19,TGTGCCAGTAGTATAGGCCGTTCGAACAATGAGCAGTTCTTC,CASSIGRSNNEQFF
TRBJ2-3,NA,NA,TRBV7-3,TGTGCCAGCAGCTTATCCGGGAGAGATACGCAGTATTTT,CASSLSGRDTQYF
TRBJ1-1,NA,NA,TRBV6-4,TGTGCCAGCAGTGTGTTAATGAACACTGAAGCTTTCTTT,CASSVLMNTEAFF
TRBJ1-5,NA,TRBD1,TRBV18,TGTGCCAGCTCACCCTGGGACAGGGGCAATCAGCCCCAGCATTTT,CASSPWDRGNQPQHF